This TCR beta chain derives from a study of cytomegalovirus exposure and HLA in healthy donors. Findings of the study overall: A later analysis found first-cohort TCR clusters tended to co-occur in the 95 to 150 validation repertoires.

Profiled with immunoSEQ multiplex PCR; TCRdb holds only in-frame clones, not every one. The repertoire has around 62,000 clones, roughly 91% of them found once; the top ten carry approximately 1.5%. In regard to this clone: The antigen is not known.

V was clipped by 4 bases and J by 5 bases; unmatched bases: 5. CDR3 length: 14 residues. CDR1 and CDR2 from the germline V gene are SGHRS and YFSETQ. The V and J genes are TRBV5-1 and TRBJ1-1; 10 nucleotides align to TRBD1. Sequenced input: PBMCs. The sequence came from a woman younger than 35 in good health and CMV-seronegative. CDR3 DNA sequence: TGCGCCAGCAGCCAGACAGGGGGCCTAACTGAAGCTTTCTTT. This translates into CASSQTGGLTEAFF. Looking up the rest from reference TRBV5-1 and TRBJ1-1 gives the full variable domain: KAGVTQTPRYLIKTRGQQVTLSCSPISGHRSVSWYQQTPGQGLQFLFEYFSETQRNKGNFPGRFSGRQFSNSRSEMNVSTLELGDSALYLCASSQTGGLTEAFFGQGTRLTVV.